The T cell receptor (beta chain) described here comes from a study of shared clonotypes between healthy human individuals (dated by TCRdb to the early 2020s). The study in broad terms: The cohort comprised two women and a few men aged 18 to 49 years. Per donor, three plates each were used for CD4 naive and CD4 memory, two for CD8 naive, and one for CD8 memory. To estimate repertoire size and how much clonotype sharing occurs between individuals, the study deeply sequenced the blood TCR repertoires of five or six healthy adults. To increase sequencing depth and limit assay-specific biases, TCR repertoire library preparation and sequencing were carried out by different laboratories using diverse techniques. Between about 0.9 and 9 billion PBMCs per donor were obtained by leukapheresis. The study at large found these results: Sampling was restricted to blood, and TCR repertoires in tissue are likely to differ from TCR repertoires in blood. About 5% of naive CD4, roughly 3.5% of naive CD8, 2.3% of memory CD4, and about 0.4% of memory CD8 clonotypes were shared across four donors. Clonotypes shared by all four sorted-subset donors showed higher generation probabilities than non-shared clonotypes. The genetic and exposure-history diversity represented was limited by the small number of donors. Pairwise subsampling led to the expectation that sequencing depth would affect the degree of clonotype sharing among donors. Naive subsets generally had larger estimated clonotype richness than memory subsets did. Incomplete sequencing was indicated by rarefaction of sorted-subset datasets, despite the large sequencing depth.

Regarding this clone: Its antigen is unknown. Nothing much larger sits one base from this clone, and base qualities are not available.

TCR CDR3 regions were amplified from genomic DNA by multiplex PCR using the deep immunoSEQ assay. Extracted genomic DNA from each cell subset was spread evenly across all wells of several immunoSEQ 96-well plates, with each plate serving as a replicate. For sorted subsets, each replicate PCR was loaded with 200 ng genomic DNA, equivalent to 25,000 to 35,000 T cell genomes. Purified libraries were measured with a Qubit 3.0 fluorometer, size-checked on a Bioanalyzer 2100, and measured again with the KAPA Library Quantification kit. Every immunoSEQ 96-well plate was sequenced on a separate single-read 150-cycle Illumina NextSeq 550 flow cell. The authors processed their data as follows. Because the immunoSEQ output held only junctional sequences and lacked quality scores, the filtering could not match the filtering applied to full-length reads. To assign V/J genes and CDR3, sequences were annotated using PyIR, a Python wrapper for IgBLAST v1.9, with IMGT germline references. Reads were filtered out if the reads had weak V/J assignments (E-value above 1e-6), no CDR3, stop codons, out-of-frame junctions, or ambiguous translated residues. V3J clonotypes were defined as sequences sharing an identical inferred V gene, J gene, and CDR3 amino acid sequence. Percentage overlap between repertoires was calculated by dividing the number of shared unique clonotypes by the size of the smaller repertoire. RTK rarefaction, the Chao1 estimator, and Recon v2.1 estimates of unobserved clonotypes were used to assess repertoire richness. OLGA was used to compute generation probabilities for all TCRbeta clonotypes that the gDNA method yielded from a few donors. TCRdb limited this immuneACCESS table to in-frame rearrangements with V and J called. A share of clones is missing; checked studies link under half to unresolved V genes, and the rest is unexplained. V, J and clone size are those of that table, while D and trimming were read from the DNA. This sample comprises 2,500,000 or so clones, 90% to 95% of them detected only once. Clones ranked in the top ten supply more than 0.12% of the sample.

Donors were healthy HIV-negative adults with no recently reported acute infections or vaccinations. Only Caucasian adults living in Nashville, Tennessee, USA were represented among the donors. CD4+ T cells were enriched by magnetic negative selection, after which naive cells were positively selected on CD45RA and the negative fraction was taken as the memory subset. Blood was collected by leukapheresis, and PBMCs were isolated by Ficoll-Histopaque density gradient centrifugation and then cryopreserved in liquid nitrogen vapor phase. Analytical flow cytometry was used to check the purity and quantity of every magnetically sorted T cell population. From each sorted fraction, genomic DNA was isolated and quantified by UV absorbance on a Nanodrop 2000c. Counted from cysteine to phenylalanine, this CDR3 has 11 amino acids. Just CDR3 DNA is preserved here, 33 bases in frame from base 1. The germline V gene encodes CDR1 MNHEY and CDR2 SVGAGI. V is clipped by 5 bases and J by 13 bases, and the sequence between their germline boundaries is 12 bases long.

The sequence links TRBV6-5 to TRBJ2-1, with a weak D call of TRBD1 (7 bases match). This TCR was sampled from a man between 18 and 29 years old in good health. The sequenced sample was naive CD4+ T cells sorted from blood. The sample's cell subset or site label, in plain terms: CD45RA+ positively selected. This receptor has the CDR3 CASSDQGGQFF. In nucleotides, the sequence is TGTGCCAGCAGTGACCAGGGGGGTCAGTTCTTC.